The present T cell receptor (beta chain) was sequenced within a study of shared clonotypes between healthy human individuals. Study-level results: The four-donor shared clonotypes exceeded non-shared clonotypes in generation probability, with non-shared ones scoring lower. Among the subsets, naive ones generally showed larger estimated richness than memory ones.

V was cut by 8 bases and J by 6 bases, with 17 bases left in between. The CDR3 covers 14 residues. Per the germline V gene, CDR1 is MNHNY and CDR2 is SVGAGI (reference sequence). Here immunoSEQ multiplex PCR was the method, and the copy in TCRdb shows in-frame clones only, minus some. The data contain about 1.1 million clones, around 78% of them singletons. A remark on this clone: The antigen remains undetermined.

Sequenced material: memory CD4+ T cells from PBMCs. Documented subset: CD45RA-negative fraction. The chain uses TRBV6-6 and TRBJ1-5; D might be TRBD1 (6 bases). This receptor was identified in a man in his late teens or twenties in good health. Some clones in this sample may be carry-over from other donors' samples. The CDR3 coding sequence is TGTGCCAGCGGCCGCGGACAGATCGGTCAGCCCCAGCATTTT. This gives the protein CASGRGQIGQPQHF.